These 8 T cell receptor beta chains came from one sample sequenced in a study of CD8+ T cells in alopecia areata. Reverse transcribed after extraction, RNA yielded cDNA as the sequencing template. The data were produced by immunoSEQ multiplex PCR, yet TCRdb's version contains in-frame clones alone and is incomplete. The sample carries 110,000 or so clones, 59% recorded once. Input material: CD8+ T cells sorted from blood. The source of these receptors is a human donor in good health.

A few counts support this clone. The genes are TRBV5-6 and TRBJ1-5; D is uncertain. Trimming removed 2 bases from V and 5 bases from J, with 8 bases in between. The CDR3 totals 13 residues. Germline-derived CDR1 and CDR2 are SGHDT and YYEEEE. In DNA form, the CDR3 reads TGTGCCAGCAGCTTTCGGTGGGATCAGCCCCAGCATTTT. Amino acids: CASSFRWDQPQHF.

This clone was recorded a few times. The CDR3 here is CASSLYPKTETQYF. In DNA form, the CDR3 reads TGTGCCAGCAGTTTGTACCCTAAAACAGAGACCCAGTACTTC. The chain employs TRBV28 and TRBJ2-5; no reliable D call. There are 14 residues in the CDR3. The germline V and J ends were trimmed by 3 bases and 4 bases, with 12 bases remaining between them. The germline CDR1 and CDR2 sequences are MDHEN and SYDVKM.

This clone was seen a few times. A read error may produce the germline difference seen at one junction end. The chain links TRBV25-1 to TRBJ2-1; no reliable D call. The CDR3 sequence is 10 residues long. The germline gives CDR1 MGHDK, CDR2 SYGVNS. The DNA of the CDR3 is TGTGCCAGCAGTGATAATGGGCAGTTCTTC. It yields the protein CASSDNGQFF. Variable domain in full (rest from reference TRBV25-1 and TRBJ2-1): EADIYQTPRYLVIGTGKKITLECSQTMGHDKMYWYQQDPGMELHLIHYSYGVNSTEKGDLSSESTVSRIRTEHFPLTLESARPSHTSQYLCASSDNGQFFGPGTRLTVL.

The V call is TRBV6-1, the J call TRBJ2-7; D is unclear. The length of the CDR3 is 11 residues. V lost 8 bases and J 6 bases, leaving 11 bases between the germline ends. Germline CDR1 MNHNS, CDR2 SASEGT. The DNA of the CDR3 is TGTGCCAGCTATTCGTCGTCCGAGCAGTACTTC. Translation gives CASYSSSEQYF.

V gene TRBV7-2 combines with J gene TRBJ2-1, with D perhaps assigned TRBD1 or TRBD2 (5 bases each). Germline V CDR1 and CDR2: SGHTA, FQGNSA. The CDR3 has 16 residues. The ends were cut back, 5 bases at V and 4 bases at J, with 18 bases in the middle. The CDR3 spells CASSETIGARYNEQFF. The DNA for the CDR3 is TGTGCCAGCAGCGAGACGATCGGGGCGCGATACAATGAGCAGTTCTTC.

This rearrangement joins TRBV29-1 to TRBJ2-6, with D unresolved. Germline-derived CDR1 and CDR2 are SQVTM and ANQGSEA. Trimming pared 4 bases from V and 3 bases from J, leaving 13 bases between. The CDR3 contains 15 residues. The CDR3 spells CSVATEVDGANVLTF. The DNA of the CDR3 is TGCAGCGTTGCCACAGAGGTAGATGGGGCCAACGTCCTGACTTTC. Complete variable domain (other parts from reference TRBV29-1 and TRBJ2-6): SAVISQKPSRDICQRGTSLTIQCQVDSQVTMMFWYRQQPGQSLTLIATANQGSEATYESGFVIDKFPISRPNLTFSTLTVSNMSPEDSSIYLCSVATEVDGANVLTFGAGSRLTVL.

J is TRBJ2-3 and V is TRBV28, with D possibly being TRBD1 (6 bases). Germline V gives CDR1 MDHEN, CDR2 SYDVKM. Deletions cut 4 bases from V and 8 bases from J, with 10 bases between. The CDR3 length is 12 residues. CDR3 sequence (DNA): TGTGCCAGCAGTTCGCCCAGGGGTACGCAGTATTTT. As protein: CASSSPRGTQYF.

This clone was recorded only once. The rearrangement joins TRBV7-6 to TRBJ2-2; perhaps D is TRBD1 or TRBD2 (5 bases each). Deletions cut 5 bases from V and 5 bases from J, with 15 bases between. This CDR3 has 15 amino acids. The V gene's germline CDR1 is SGHVS and CDR2 FNYEAQ. CDR3 in DNA: TGTGCCAGCAGCCCAGCCCCCGGGGCGACCGGGGAGCTGTTTTTT. It encodes CASSPAPGATGELFF.